This TCR beta chain was retrieved from a study of blood T cells in healthy people across ages (dated by TCRdb to about 2015). In the study overall: In model experiments, roughly one uniquely barcoded TCR beta cDNA molecule per two T cells was captured by template switching. To track age-related changes in TCR beta repertoire diversity, the study relied on deep sequencing normalized with unique cDNA molecular identifiers. Four age groups were formed from the donors: young (average about 17 years), middle-aged (around 39), aged (about 62) and long-lived (less than 85). To avoid experimental bias, donors of different ages were spread randomly across the sequencing lanes. The study analyzed two additional independent replicas of 1 million unique cDNA reads from the same blood draw for two donors, one aged 18 to 29 and one aged 80 or older. What the research found in general, with its limitations: Observed TCR beta diversity correlated strongly with the percentage of naive T cells measured by flow cytometry. Estimates of total diversity from one million sequenced T cells were regarded as lower bounds and underestimates. Observed TCR beta diversity per million T cells fell roughly linearly with age, and a significant reduction was already apparent by age about 38. Because donor CMV infection status was unknown, age-related changes in expanded clonotypes were potentially confounded. Bulk unsorted PBMC profiling prevented conclusive comparison of naive and antigen-experienced compartments. Compared with the aged group, more naive CD4+ T cells, fewer expanded clones and increased TCR diversity were shown by the long-lived group, suggesting age selection.

Points on this clonotype: What this receptor recognizes is not known. Per-base quality was not reported, and no clone a single base away is much larger than it.

Systemically healthy Caucasian individuals from Russia, some 36 in total and aged about 6 to 95 years, were included as donors. Each donor gave about 9.7 milliliters of peripheral blood, drawn into EDTA-treated Vacutainer tubes. Ficoll-Paque density-gradient centrifugation was used to isolate PBMCs, with at least 6 million obtained per sample. Total RNA, at least 5 micrograms per sample, was extracted from PBMCs with Trizol reagent. For every donor, an aliquot of PBMCs went through flow cytometry to measure the percentages of naive CD45RAhigh/CD27high T cells. The CDR3 runs 15 amino acids, cysteine and phenylalanine included. Solely the CDR3 DNA is kept, with 45 bases framed from the first base. The CDR1 and CDR2 encoded by the germline V gene are SGHRS and YFSETQ. V is reduced by 6 bases and J by 4 bases, leaving a spacing of 19 bases between them. Libraries were constructed by 5' RACE. The run used an Illumina HiSeq 2500. The second PCR ran for about 6 to 11 cycles and used a J-beta primer mix along with a sample-barcoded 5' primer. Each TCR beta cDNA molecule received a unique molecular identifier from a template-switch 5' adaptor carrying 12 random nucleotides. At least 2.5 million CDR3-containing paired-end reads were obtained from each sample. All of the RNA was converted into first-strand cDNA using the Mint cDNA synthesis kit, with a TRBC-specific oligonucleotide serving as the primer. All cDNA was treated with uracil-DNA glycosylase and then went through a first 18-cycle PCR with the universal primers M1SS and BC2_uni_R. As for the original processing: For normalization, 1 million high-quality reads, each with a distinct molecular identifier, were randomly selected from each sample. Reads with shared molecular identifiers were discarded instead of being binned into consensus sequences. MiTCR, run with a Q25 quality threshold and the strictest error-elimination algorithm, handled CDR3 identification, clonotype clustering and error correction. Lower-bound total TCR beta diversity was estimated with a nonparametric unseen species model using Euler transformation. TCRdb trimmed the raw reads at Q25, called clones with MiXCR and kept productive beta chains. Under each unique CDR3 protein, matching rows form one entry showing the most common genes and DNA. TCRdb, not the original authors, processed these V and J calls. This sample gives more than 700,000 distinct CDR3 sequences in total; about 55% of them show up just once. The ten most abundant clones make up approximately 40% of the sample.

The sample was blood. The rearranged chain carries TRBV5-1 and TRBJ1-2; 6 matching bases give a weak D call of TRBD1. The TCR comes from an older man in good health. This receptor has the CDR3 CASTLDTGSSYGYTF. The DNA sequence follows: TGCGCCAGCACCCTAGATACAGGGTCGAGCTATGGCTACACCTTC. Reference TRBV5-1 and TRBJ1-2 proteins supply the regions before and after the CDR3; the full variable domain is: KAGVTQTPRYLIKTRGQQVTLSCSPISGHRSVSWYQQTPGQGLQFLFEYFSETQRNKGNFPGRFSGRQFSNSRSEMNVSTLELGDSALYLCASTLDTGSSYGYTFGSGTRLTVV.